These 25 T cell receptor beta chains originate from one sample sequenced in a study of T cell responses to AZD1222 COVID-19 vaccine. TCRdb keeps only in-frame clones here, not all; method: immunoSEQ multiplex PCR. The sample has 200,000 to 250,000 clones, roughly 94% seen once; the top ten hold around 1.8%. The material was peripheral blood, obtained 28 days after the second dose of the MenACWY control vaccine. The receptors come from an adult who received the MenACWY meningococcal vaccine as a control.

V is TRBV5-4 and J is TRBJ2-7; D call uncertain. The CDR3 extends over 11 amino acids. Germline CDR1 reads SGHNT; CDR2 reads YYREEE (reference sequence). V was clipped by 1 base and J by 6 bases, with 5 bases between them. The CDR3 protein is CASSLLREQYF. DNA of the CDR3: TGTGCCAGCAGCTTGCTGCGCGAGCAGTACTTC.

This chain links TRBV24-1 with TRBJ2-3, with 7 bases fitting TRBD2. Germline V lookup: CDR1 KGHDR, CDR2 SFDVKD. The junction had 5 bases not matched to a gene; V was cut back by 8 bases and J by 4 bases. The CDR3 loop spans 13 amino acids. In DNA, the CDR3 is TGTGCCACCACACACGGGGGGTCAGATACGCAGTATTTT. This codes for CATTHGGSDTQYF.

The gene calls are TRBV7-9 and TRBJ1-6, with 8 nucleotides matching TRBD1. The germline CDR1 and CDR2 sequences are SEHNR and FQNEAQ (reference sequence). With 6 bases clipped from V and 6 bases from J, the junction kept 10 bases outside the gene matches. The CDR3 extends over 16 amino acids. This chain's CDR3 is CASRSEQGAGNSPLHF. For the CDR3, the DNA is TGTGCCAGCAGGTCCGAGCAGGGGGCCGGTAATTCACCCCTCCACTTT. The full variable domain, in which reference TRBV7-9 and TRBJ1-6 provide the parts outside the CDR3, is DTGVSQNPRHKITKRGQNVTFRCDPISEHNRLYWYRQTLGQGPEFLTYFQNEAQLEKSRLLSDRFSAERPKGSFSTLEIQRTEQGDSAMYLCASRSEQGAGNSPLHFGNGTRLTVT.

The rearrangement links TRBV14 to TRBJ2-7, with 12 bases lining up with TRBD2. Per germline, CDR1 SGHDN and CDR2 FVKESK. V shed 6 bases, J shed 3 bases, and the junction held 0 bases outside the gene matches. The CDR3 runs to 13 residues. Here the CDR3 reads CASRLAGGYEQYF. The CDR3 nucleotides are TGTGCCAGCAGACTAGCGGGAGGCTACGAGCAGTACTTC.

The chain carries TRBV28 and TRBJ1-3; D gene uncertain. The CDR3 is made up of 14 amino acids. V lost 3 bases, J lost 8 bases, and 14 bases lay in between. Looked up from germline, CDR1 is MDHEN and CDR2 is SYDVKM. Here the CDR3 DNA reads TGTGCCAGCAGTTTCCGGCATCAACCAGACACCATATATTTT. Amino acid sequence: CASSFRHQPDTIYF.

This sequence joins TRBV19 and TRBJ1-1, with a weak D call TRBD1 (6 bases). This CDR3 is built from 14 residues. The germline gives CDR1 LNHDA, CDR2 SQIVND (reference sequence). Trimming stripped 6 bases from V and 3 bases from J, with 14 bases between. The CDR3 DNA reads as TGTGCCAGTAGGGAATCAGGGGACGACACTGAAGCTTTCTTT. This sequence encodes CASRESGDDTEAFF.

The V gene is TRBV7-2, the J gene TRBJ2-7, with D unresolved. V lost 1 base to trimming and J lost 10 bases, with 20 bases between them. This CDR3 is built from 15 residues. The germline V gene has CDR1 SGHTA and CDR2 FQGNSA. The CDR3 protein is CASSLDGRRVLGQYF. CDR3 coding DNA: TGTGCCAGCAGCTTAGACGGACGCCGAGTGTTAGGACAGTACTTC.

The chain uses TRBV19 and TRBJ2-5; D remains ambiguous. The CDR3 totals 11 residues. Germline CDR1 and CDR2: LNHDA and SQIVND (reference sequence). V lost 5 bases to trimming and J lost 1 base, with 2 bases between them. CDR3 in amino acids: CASSFQETQYF. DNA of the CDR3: TGTGCCAGTAGTTTCCAAGAGACCCAGTACTTC.

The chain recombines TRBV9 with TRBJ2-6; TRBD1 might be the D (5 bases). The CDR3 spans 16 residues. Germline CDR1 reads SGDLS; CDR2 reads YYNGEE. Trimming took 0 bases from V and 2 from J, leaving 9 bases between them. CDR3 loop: CASSVGIGAGANVLTF. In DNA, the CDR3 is TGTGCCAGCAGCGTAGGGATAGGGGCTGGGGCCAACGTCCTGACTTTC.

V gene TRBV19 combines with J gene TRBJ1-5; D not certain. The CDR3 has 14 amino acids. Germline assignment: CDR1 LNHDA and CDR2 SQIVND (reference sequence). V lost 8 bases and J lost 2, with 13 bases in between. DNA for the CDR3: TGTGCCAGTGGTTTTGCCGCGGGCAATCAGCCCCAGCATTTT. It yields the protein CASGFAAGNQPQHF.

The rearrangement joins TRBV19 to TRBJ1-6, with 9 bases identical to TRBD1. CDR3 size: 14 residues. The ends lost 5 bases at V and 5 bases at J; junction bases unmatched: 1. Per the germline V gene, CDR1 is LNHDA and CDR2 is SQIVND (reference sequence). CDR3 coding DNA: TGTGCCAGTAGTGGGGACAGGGATAATTCACCCCTCCACTTT. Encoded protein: CASSGDRDNSPLHF.

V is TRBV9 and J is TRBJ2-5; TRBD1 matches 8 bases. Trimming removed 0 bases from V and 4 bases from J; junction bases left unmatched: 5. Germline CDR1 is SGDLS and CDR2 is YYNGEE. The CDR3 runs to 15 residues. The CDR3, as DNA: TGTGCCAGCAGCGTAGGACAGGGGCTGGGAGAGACCCAGTACTTC. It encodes CASSVGQGLGETQYF.

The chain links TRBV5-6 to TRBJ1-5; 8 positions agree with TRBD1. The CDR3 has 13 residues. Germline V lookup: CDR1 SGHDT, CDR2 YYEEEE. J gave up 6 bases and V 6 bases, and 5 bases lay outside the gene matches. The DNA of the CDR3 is TGTGCCAGCACCAGACAGGGGACTCAGCCCCAGCATTTT. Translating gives CASTRQGTQPQHF.

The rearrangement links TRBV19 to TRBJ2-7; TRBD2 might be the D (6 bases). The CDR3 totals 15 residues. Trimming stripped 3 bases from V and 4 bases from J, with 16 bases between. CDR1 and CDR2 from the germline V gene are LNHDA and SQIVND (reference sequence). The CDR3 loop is CASSIGGGGVYEQYF. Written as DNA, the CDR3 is TGTGCCAGTAGTATCGGGGGAGGCGGCGTTTACGAGCAGTACTTC.

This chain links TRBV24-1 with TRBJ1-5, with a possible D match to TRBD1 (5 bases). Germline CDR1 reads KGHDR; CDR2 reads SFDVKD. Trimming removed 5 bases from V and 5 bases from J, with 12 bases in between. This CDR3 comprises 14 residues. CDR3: CATSVSGWDQPQHF. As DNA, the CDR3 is TGTGCCACCAGTGTGTCAGGGTGGGATCAGCCCCAGCATTTT.

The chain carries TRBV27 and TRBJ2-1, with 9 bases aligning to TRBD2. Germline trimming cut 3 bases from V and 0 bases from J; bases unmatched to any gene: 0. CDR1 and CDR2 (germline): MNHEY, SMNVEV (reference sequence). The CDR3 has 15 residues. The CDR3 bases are TGTGCCAGCAGTTTTAGCGGGAGCTCCTACAATGAGCAGTTCTTC. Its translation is CASSFSGSSYNEQFF.

CDR3 in DNA: TGTGCCAGTAGTATCCGGATAAGGTCCGAATATGGCTACACCTTC. Translation gives CASSIRIRSEYGYTF. This chain links TRBV19 with TRBJ1-2; D ambiguous. The ends were cut back, 3 bases at V and 5 bases at J, with 16 bases in the middle. The germline V gene has CDR1 LNHDA and CDR2 SQIVND (reference sequence). This CDR3 has 15 amino acids.

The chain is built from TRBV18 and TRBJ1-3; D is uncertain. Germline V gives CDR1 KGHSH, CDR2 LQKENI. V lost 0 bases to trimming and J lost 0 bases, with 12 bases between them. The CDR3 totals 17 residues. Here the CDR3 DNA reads TGTGCCAGCTCACCACCGGAGGGAAGTAGCTCTGGAAACACCATATATTTT. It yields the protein CASSPPEGSSSGNTIYF.

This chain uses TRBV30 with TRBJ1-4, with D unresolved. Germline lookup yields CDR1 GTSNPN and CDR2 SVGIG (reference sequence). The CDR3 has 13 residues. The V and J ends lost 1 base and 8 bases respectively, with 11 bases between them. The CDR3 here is CAWSGGPTEKLFF. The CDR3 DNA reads TGTGCCTGGAGTGGAGGACCGACCGAAAAACTGTTTTTT.

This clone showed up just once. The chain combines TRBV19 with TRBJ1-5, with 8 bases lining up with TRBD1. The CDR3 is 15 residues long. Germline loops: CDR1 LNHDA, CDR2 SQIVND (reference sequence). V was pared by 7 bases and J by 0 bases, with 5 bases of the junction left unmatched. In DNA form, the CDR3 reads TGTGCCAGTATCCCGGACAGGGCTAGCAATCAGCCCCAGCATTTT. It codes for CASIPDRASNQPQHF.

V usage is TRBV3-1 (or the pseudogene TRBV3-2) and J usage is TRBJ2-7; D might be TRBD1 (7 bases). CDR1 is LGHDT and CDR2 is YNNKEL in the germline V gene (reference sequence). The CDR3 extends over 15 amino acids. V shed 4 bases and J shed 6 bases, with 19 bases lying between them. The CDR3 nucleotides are TGTGCCAGCAGCCCAGGGGGGCGGAGGGGCGGCGAGCAGTACTTC. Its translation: CASSPGGRRGGEQYF.

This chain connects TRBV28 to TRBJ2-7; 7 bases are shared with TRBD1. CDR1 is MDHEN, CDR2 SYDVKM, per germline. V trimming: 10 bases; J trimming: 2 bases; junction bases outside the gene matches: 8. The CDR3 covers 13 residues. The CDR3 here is CATTGTAPYEQYF. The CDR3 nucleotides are TGTGCCACCACCGGGACAGCTCCCTACGAGCAGTACTTC. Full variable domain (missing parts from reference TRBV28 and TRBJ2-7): DVKVTQSSRYLVKRTGEKVFLECVQDMDHENMFWYRQDPGLGLRLIYFSYDVKMKEKGDIPEGYSVSREKKERFSLILESASTNQTSMYLCATTGTAPYEQYFGPGTRLTVT.

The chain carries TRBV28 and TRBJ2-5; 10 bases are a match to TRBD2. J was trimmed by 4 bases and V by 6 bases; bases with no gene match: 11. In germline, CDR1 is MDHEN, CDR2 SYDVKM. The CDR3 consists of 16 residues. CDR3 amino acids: CASSRRLAGRGETQYF. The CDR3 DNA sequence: TGTGCCAGCAGCCGACGACTAGCGGGCAGGGGAGAGACCCAGTACTTC.

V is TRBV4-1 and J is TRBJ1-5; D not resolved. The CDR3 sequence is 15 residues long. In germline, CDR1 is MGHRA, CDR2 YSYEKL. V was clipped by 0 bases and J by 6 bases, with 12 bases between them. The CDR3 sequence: CASSQDIGVAQPQHF. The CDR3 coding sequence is TGCGCCAGCAGCCAAGATATTGGGGTAGCTCAGCCCCAGCATTTT.

The CDR3 DNA follows: TGTGCCAGCAGTCCCACGGGACAGGGGGTAGGGTTGTATGGCTACACCTTC. Its protein is CASSPTGQGVGLYGYTF. This chain joins TRBV28 and TRBJ1-2, with 11 bases identical to TRBD1. The CDR3 sequence is 17 residues long. Trimming removed 5 bases from V and 5 bases from J; junction bases left unmatched: 13. Germline values: CDR1 MDHEN, CDR2 SYDVKM.